These 10 T cell receptor beta chains were all obtained from the same sample, sequenced in a study of blood T cell repertoires in COVID-19. TCRdb keeps only in-frame clones here, not all; method: immunoSEQ multiplex PCR. The table has 60,000 to 80,000 clones, 85% seen once; the top ten hold more than 20%. Sequencing used peripheral blood. Source of these receptors: a man in his forties or fifties with acute or convalescent COVID-19.

The chain carries TRBV2 and TRBJ1-5, with 8 positions matching TRBD1. The CDR3 is 14 amino acids. The V segment lost 6 bases and the J segment 1 base; nucleotides outside the gene matches: 2. Germline assignment: CDR1 SNHLY and CDR2 FYNNEI. Here the CDR3 DNA reads TGTGCCAGCAGGGGACAGGAGAGCAATCAGCCCCAGCATTTT. Translated: CASRGQESNQPQHF.

CDR3 region: CASSFRQDQPQHF. The CDR3 DNA follows: TGTGCCAGCAGCTTCCGACAGGATCAGCCCCAGCATTTT. The chain links TRBV5-8 to TRBJ1-5; the D gene is possibly TRBD1 (6 bases). This CDR3 is built from 13 residues. Germline V gene data show CDR1 as SGHTS and CDR2 as YDEGEE. The V end was cut by 2 bases, the J end by 5 bases, with 8 bases between.

This sequence joins TRBV19 and TRBJ1-2, with no clear D. Germline V CDR1 and CDR2: LNHDA, SQIVND (reference sequence). V was pared by 1 base and J by 8 bases, with 8 bases between. This CDR3 is built from 12 residues. Written as DNA, the CDR3 is TGTGCCAGTAGTATAGGGTCTCAGGGCTACACCTTC. Translating it yields CASSIGSQGYTF.

The chain joins TRBV4-2 to TRBJ2-2; 8 bases are a match to TRBD2. The CDR3 spans 16 residues. Trimming cost V 1 base and J 7 bases; bases outside gene matches: 8. The germline gives CDR1 LGHNA, CDR2 YNFKEQ. CDR3 DNA: TGTGCCAGCAGCCAAGTATTAAGCGGGGGAGTCGGGGAGCTGTTTTTT. It yields the protein CASSQVLSGGVGELFF.

CDR3 residues: CASSGGQGRAETQYF. Written as DNA, the CDR3 is TGTGCCAGCAGTGGGGGACAGGGGAGAGCGGAGACCCAGTACTTC. V gene TRBV25-1 combines with J gene TRBJ2-5, with 10 positions matching TRBD1. The ends lost 4 bases at V and 5 bases at J; junction bases unmatched: 7. This CDR3 has 15 residues. Germline V lookup: CDR1 MGHDK, CDR2 SYGVNS.

V gene TRBV5-4 combines with J gene TRBJ2-4, with D perhaps TRBD2 (7 bases). V was trimmed by 2 bases and J by 5 bases, leaving 14 bases between them. The CDR3 contains 15 residues. The germline CDR1 and CDR2 sequences are SGHNT and YYREEE (reference sequence). For the CDR3, the DNA is TGTGCCAGCAGCTTAGGGGGGGAGGGGCAAAACATTCAGTACTTC. Amino acids: CASSLGGEGQNIQYF. Combining the CDR3 with reference TRBV5-4 and TRBJ2-4 gives the whole variable domain ETGVTQSPTHLIKTRGQQVTLRCSSQSGHNTVSWYQQALGQGPQFIFQYYREEENGRGNFPPRFSGLQFPNYSSELNVNALELDDSALYLCASSLGGEGQNIQYFGAGTRLSVL.

The CDR3 is CASSTRDRANTEAFF. In DNA form, the CDR3 reads TGTGCCAGTAGTACAAGAGACAGGGCGAACACTGAAGCTTTCTTT. The chain carries TRBV19 and TRBJ1-1; TRBD1 matches at 7 bases. The germline V gene has CDR1 LNHDA and CDR2 SQIVND (reference sequence). This CDR3 region has 15 residues. Trimming removed 4 bases from V and 1 base from J; junction bases left unmatched: 6.

The chain recombines TRBV29-1 with TRBJ1-2, with D possibly TRBD1 on 5 matching bases. V lost 3 bases and J 2 bases, leaving 10 bases between the germline ends. The CDR3 spans 13 residues. From germline, CDR1 is SQVTM and CDR2 ANQGSEA. CDR3 nucleotide sequence: TGCAGCGTTGACAGGGAAGTAAACTATGGCTACACCTTC. This translates into CSVDREVNYGYTF.

The gene calls are TRBV2 and TRBJ1-4, with unresolved D. In germline, CDR1 is SNHLY, CDR2 FYNNEI. This CDR3 has 14 amino acids. V lost 8 bases to trimming and J lost 8 bases, with 18 bases between them. The CDR3 here is CASVSERGGEKLFF. The CDR3 DNA sequence: TGTGCCAGCGTATCGGAGCGTGGAGGGGAAAAACTGTTTTTT.

V gene TRBV13 combines with J gene TRBJ2-7; D possibly corresponds to TRBD2 (7 bases). The CDR3 has 15 residues. Trimming took 3 bases from V and 3 from J, leaving 15 bases between them. Germline-derived CDR1 and CDR2 are PRHDT and FYEKMQ (reference sequence). The CDR3 DNA follows: TGTGCCAGCAGCTTCTGGGGGGGGCGGCACTACGAGCAGTACGTC. Residues: CASSFWGGRHYEQYV.